This note documents a single T cell receptor beta chain sequence. This specimen belongs to a study of cytomegalovirus exposure and HLA in healthy donors. Regarding donors, all were healthy bone marrow donors. When sampled, the donors appeared nominally healthy, though they likely had unrecorded immune exposures. Vbeta (60) and Jbeta (13) primers were used in the PCR. Sequenced by immunoSEQ multiplex PCR; TCRdb stores in-frame clones only, minus some. The table has 100,000 to 150,000 clones, approximately 80% seen once. The V and J ends lost 3 bases and 1 base respectively, with 12 bases between them. The germline V gene has CDR1 LNHDA and CDR2 SQIVND (reference sequence). The CDR3 extends over 15 amino acids.

Sequencing used PBMCs. This TCR derives from a man aged 18 to 30 in good health and CMV-seronegative. The V gene is TRBV19, the J gene TRBJ1-1; D is ambiguous. CDR3 residues: CASSIYEHPNTEAFF. As DNA, the CDR3 is TGTGCCAGTAGTATTTATGAGCATCCGAACACTGAAGCTTTCTTT.